A single sample is the source of the 11 T cell receptor beta chains below, sequenced in a study of cytomegalovirus exposure and HLA in healthy donors. A multiplex PCR was run with 60 Vbeta primers and 13 Jbeta primers. The protocol was immunoSEQ multiplex PCR, while the TCRdb copy is restricted to in-frame clones and leaves out a portion. Among roughly 220,000 clones listed, approximately 80% were seen once. Sequencing was done on a sample of PBMCs. The receptors derive from a man aged 25-40 years in good health and CMV-seronegative.

This chain uses TRBV2 with TRBJ2-7; D is uncertain. The CDR3 totals 12 residues. Between the trimmed V and J ends, which lost 8 bases and 4 bases, there was a span of 12 bases. The V gene's germline CDR1 is SNHLY and CDR2 FYNNEI. CDR3 bases: TGTGCCAGCCTGGGCAGGCCTTACGAGCAGTACTTC. Translation gives CASLGRPYEQYF.

The chain uses TRBV28 and TRBJ2-3; weak D call: TRBD2 (5 bases). CDR1 MDHEN and CDR2 SYDVKM come from the germline V gene. V gave up 3 bases and J gave up 2 bases, with 12 bases separating them. The CDR3 contains 15 residues. CDR3 sequence reads: CASSFFPGSTDTQYF. DNA for the CDR3: TGTGCCAGCAGTTTTTTTCCGGGATCCACAGATACGCAGTATTTT. Full variable domain (remainder filled in from reference TRBV28 and TRBJ2-3): DVKVTQSSRYLVKRTGEKVFLECVQDMDHENMFWYRQDPGLGLRLIYFSYDVKMKEKGDIPEGYSVSREKKERFSLILESASTNQTSMYLCASSFFPGSTDTQYFGPGTRLTVL.

The chain has TRBV10-1 and TRBJ1-2, with no clear D. V was trimmed by 3 bases and J by 0 bases, leaving 17 bases between them. Germline lookup yields CDR1 WNHNN and CDR2 SYGVQD (reference sequence). There are 17 residues in the CDR3. CDR3 sequence reads: CASSEWLGGHTNYGYTF. The CDR3 region has the DNA TGCGCCAGCAGTGAATGGCTCGGAGGGCACACTAACTATGGCTACACCTTC.

The chain links TRBV2 to TRBJ2-1; possibly TRBD1 for D (6 bases). The germline gives CDR1 SNHLY, CDR2 FYNNEI. The V and J ends lost 1 base and 11 bases respectively, with 15 bases between them. The CDR3 runs 14 residues. CDR3: CASSEGGTQGQQFF. Here the CDR3 DNA reads TGTGCCAGCAGTGAAGGGGGCACACAGGGTCAGCAGTTCTTC.

This clone was counted only a few times. The V call is TRBV5-1, the J call TRBJ1-3; a possible D gene is TRBD1 (5 bases). Germline V gives CDR1 SGHRS, CDR2 YFSETQ. The V end lost 1 base, the J end lost 1 base, and 21 bases lay between the germline ends. The CDR3 runs 19 residues. This chain's CDR3 is CASSLTDSPTEKSGNTIYF. CDR3 DNA sequence: TGCGCCAGCAGCTTGACCGACAGTCCAACGGAAAAGTCTGGAAACACCATATATTTT. Based on the CDR3 plus reference TRBV5-1 and TRBJ1-3, the full variable domain is KAGVTQTPRYLIKTRGQQVTLSCSPISGHRSVSWYQQTPGQGLQFLFEYFSETQRNKGNFPGRFSGRQFSNSRSEMNVSTLELGDSALYLCASSLTDSPTEKSGNTIYFGEGSWLTVV.

Comments on this clone: The junction shows a germline mismatch at one end, possibly a read error. Other DNA sequences within the sample encode an identical CDR3. V is TRBV19 and J is TRBJ2-7, with D hard to call. The CDR3 has 11 amino acids. Germline assignment: CDR1 LNHDA and CDR2 SQIVND (reference sequence). CDR3 loop: CASSIGHEQYF. CDR3 DNA sequence: TGTGCCAGCAGTATTGGCCACGAGCAGTACTTC.

In nucleotides, the CDR3 is TGTGCCAGCAGCTTCGTGACCGGGGAGCTGTTTTTT. Its protein product is CASSFVTGELFF. The V call is TRBV7-2, the J call TRBJ2-2, with unresolved D. Trimming took 3 bases from V and 5 from J, leaving 4 bases between them. The CDR3 extends over 12 amino acids. Per the germline V gene, CDR1 is SGHTA and CDR2 is FQGNSA.

V is TRBV6-1 and J is TRBJ1-4, with 7 bases lining up with TRBD1. In germline, CDR1 is MNHNS, CDR2 SASEGT. Unmatched junction bases numbered 5, after V lost 4 bases and J lost 6 bases. CDR3 length equals 14 residues. The CDR3 DNA sequence: TGTGCCAGCAGTGCGACAGGGAGCCATGAAAAACTGTTTTTT. It translates to CASSATGSHEKLFF.

This clone appeared a few times. This chain joins TRBV27 and TRBJ2-6; 7 bases line up with TRBD1. CDR1 and CDR2 (germline): MNHEY, SMNVEV (reference sequence). CDR3 length: 20 amino acids. With 1 base clipped from V and 0 bases from J, the junction kept 12 bases outside the gene matches. CDR3 in DNA: TGTGCCAGCAGTTTATGGGGGAACAGGGGCGTCCCCTCTGGGGCCAACGTCCTGACTTTC. This encodes CASSLWGNRGVPSGANVLTF.

This chain's CDR3 is CASSHIAGGTYEQYF. In DNA, the CDR3 is TGCGCCAGCAGCCATATAGCGGGGGGAACCTACGAGCAGTACTTC. The chain uses TRBV4-3 and TRBJ2-7; TRBD2 matches at 10 bases. Germline V gene lookup returns CDR1 LGHNA and CDR2 YSLEER. This CDR3 region has 15 residues. Losses at the gene ends were 3 bases for V and 2 bases for J; bases not matched to a gene: 4.

The chain has TRBV6-1 and TRBJ1-2; no reliable D call. The germline CDR1 and CDR2 sequences are MNHNS and SASEGT. CDR3 size: 14 residues. V was trimmed by 1 base and J by 4 bases, leaving 10 bases between them. Here the CDR3 reads CASSEGTGPYGYTF. In nucleotides, the CDR3 is TGTGCCAGCAGTGAAGGTACGGGTCCCTATGGCTACACCTTC.